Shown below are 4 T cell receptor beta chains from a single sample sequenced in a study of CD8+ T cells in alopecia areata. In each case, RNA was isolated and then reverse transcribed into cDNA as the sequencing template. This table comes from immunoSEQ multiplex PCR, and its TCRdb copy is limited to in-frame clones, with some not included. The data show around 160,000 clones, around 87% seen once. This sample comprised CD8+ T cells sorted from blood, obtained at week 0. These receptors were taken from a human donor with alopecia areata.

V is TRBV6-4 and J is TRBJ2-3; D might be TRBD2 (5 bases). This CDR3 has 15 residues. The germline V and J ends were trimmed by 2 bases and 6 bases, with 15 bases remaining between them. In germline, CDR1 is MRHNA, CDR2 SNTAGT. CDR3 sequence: CASSDEASPADTQYF. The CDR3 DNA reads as TGTGCCAGCAGTGACGAAGCTAGCCCTGCGGATACGCAGTATTTT.

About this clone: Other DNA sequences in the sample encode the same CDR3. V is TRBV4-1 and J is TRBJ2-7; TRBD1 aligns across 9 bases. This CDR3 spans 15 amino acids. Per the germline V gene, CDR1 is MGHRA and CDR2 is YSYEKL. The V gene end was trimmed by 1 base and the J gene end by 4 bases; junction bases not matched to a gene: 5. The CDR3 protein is CASSQAGTGRYEQYF. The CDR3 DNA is TGCGCCAGCAGCCAAGCCGGGACAGGGCGGTACGAGCAGTACTTC.

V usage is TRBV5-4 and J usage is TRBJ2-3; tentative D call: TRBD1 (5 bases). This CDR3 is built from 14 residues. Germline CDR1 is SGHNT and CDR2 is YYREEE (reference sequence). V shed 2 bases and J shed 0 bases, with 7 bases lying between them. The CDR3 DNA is TGTGCCAGCAGCTTCGCAGGGAGCACAGATACGCAGTATTTT. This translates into CASSFAGSTDTQYF.

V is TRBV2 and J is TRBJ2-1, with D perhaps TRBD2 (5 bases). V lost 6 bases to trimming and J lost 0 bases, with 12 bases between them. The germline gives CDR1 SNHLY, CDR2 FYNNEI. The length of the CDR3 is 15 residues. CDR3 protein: CASRAVGSSYNEQFF. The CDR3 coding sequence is TGTGCCAGCAGGGCGGTGGGGAGCTCCTACAATGAGCAGTTCTTC.